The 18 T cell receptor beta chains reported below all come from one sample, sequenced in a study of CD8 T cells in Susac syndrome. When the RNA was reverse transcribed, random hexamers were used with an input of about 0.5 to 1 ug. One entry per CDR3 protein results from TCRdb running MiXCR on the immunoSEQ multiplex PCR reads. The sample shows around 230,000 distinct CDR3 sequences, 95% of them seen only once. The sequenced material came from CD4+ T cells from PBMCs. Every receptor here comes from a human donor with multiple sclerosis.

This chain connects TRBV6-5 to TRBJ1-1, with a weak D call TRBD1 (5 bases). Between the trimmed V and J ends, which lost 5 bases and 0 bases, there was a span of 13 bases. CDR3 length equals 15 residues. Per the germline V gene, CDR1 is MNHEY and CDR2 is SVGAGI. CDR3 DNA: TGTGCCAGCAGTGACCACAGGAGGATGAACACTGAAGCTTTCTTT. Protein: CASSDHRRMNTEAFF.

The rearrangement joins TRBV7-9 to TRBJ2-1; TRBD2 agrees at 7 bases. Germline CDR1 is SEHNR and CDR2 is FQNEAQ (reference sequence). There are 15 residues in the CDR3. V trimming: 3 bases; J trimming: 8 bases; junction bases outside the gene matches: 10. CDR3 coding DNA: TGTGCCAGCAGCTTCGGACTAGACACAAAGGATGAGCAGTTCTTC. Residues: CASSFGLDTKDEQFF. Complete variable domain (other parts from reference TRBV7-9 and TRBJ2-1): DTGVSQNPRHKITKRGQNVTFRCDPISEHNRLYWYRQTLGQGPEFLTYFQNEAQLEKSRLLSDRFSAERPKGSFSTLEIQRTEQGDSAMYLCASSFGLDTKDEQFFGPGTRLTVL.

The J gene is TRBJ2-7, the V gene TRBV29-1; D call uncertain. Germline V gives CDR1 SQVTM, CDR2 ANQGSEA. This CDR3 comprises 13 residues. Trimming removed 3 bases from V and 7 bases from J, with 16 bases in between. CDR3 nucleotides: TGCAGCGTTGATGTGGTGGGATTAGGAGAGCAGTACTTC. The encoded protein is CSVDVVGLGEQYF.

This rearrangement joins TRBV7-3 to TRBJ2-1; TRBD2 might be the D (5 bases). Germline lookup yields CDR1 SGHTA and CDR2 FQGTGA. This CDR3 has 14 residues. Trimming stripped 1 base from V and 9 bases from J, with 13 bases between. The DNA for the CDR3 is TGTGCCAGCAGCTTAAAGGTTGAGGGCGGTGAGCAGTTCTTC. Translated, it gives CASSLKVEGGEQFF.

CDR3 residues: CAISHSDQPQHF. The CDR3 coding sequence is TGTGCCATCTCGCACAGCGATCAGCCCCAGCATTTT. J is TRBJ1-5 and V is TRBV12-3 or TRBV12-4, with D uncertain. V was trimmed by 10 bases and J by 5 bases, leaving 12 bases between them. The CDR3 runs 12 residues.

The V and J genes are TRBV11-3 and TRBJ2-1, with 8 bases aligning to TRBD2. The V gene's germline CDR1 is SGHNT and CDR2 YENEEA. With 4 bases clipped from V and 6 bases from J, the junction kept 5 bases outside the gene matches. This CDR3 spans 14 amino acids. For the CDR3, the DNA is TGTGCCAGCAGCTCCCGGGGGGGAGCCAATGAGCAGTTCTTC. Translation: CASSSRGGANEQFF.

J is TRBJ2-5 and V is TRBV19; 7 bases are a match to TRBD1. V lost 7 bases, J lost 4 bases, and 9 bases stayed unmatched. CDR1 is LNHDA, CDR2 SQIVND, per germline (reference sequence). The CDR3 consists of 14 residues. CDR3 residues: CASTGTDGGETQYF. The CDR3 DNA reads TGTGCCAGTACTGGGACAGACGGTGGAGAGACCCAGTACTTC.

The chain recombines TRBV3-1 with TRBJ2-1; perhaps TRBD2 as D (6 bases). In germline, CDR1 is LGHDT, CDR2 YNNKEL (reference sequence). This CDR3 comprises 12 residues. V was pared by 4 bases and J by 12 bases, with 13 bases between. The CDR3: CASSPGEQGQFF. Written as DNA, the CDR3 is TGTGCCAGCAGCCCGGGAGAGCAAGGGCAGTTCTTC.

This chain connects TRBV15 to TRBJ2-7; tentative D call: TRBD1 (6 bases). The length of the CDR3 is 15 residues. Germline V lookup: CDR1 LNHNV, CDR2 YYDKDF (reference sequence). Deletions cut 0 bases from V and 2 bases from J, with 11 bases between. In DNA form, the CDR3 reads TGTGCCACCAGCAGAGATGCAGGGGCGACCTACGAGCAGTACTTC. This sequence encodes CATSRDAGATYEQYF.

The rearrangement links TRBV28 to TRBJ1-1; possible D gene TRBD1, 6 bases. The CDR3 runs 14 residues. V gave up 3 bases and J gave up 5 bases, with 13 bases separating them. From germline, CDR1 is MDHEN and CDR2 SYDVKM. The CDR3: CASSFRGARTEAFF. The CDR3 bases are TGTGCCAGCAGTTTTCGGGGGGCCCGGACTGAAGCTTTCTTT.

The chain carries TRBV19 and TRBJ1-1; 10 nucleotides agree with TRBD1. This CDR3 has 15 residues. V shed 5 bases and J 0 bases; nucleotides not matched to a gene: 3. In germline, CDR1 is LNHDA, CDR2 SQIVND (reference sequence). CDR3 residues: CASSRGQGMNTEAFF. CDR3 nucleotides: TGTGCCAGTAGTCGGGGACAGGGGATGAACACTGAAGCTTTCTTT.

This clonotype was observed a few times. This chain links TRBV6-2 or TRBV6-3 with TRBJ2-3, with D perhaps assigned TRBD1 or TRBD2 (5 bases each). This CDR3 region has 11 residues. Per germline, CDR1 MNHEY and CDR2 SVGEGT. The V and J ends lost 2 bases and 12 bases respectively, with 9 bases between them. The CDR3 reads CASSYGGPQYF. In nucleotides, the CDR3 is TGTGCCAGCAGTTACGGGGGACCTCAGTATTTT.

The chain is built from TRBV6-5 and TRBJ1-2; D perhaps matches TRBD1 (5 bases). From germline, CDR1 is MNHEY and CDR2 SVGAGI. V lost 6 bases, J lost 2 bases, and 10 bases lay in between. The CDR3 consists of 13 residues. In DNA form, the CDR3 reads TGTGCCAGCAGCCTTCGACAGAACTATGGCTACACCTTC. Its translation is CASSLRQNYGYTF.

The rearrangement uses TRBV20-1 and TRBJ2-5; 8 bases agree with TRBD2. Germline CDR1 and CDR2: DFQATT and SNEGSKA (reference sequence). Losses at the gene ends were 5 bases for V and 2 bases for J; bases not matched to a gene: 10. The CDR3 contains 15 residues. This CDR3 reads CSADGGSGTQETQYF. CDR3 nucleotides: TGCAGTGCTGATGGAGGTAGCGGGACTCAAGAGACCCAGTACTTC.

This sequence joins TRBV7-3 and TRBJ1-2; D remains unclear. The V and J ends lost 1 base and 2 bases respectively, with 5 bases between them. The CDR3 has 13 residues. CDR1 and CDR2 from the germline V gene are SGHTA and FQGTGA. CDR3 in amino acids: CASSLKRNYGYTF. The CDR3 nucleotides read TGTGCCAGCAGCTTAAAACGGAACTATGGCTACACCTTC.

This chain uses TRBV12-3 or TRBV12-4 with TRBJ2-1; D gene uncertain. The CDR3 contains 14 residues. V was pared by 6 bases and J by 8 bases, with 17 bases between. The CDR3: CASSRPMGGDEQFF. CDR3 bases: TGTGCCAGCAGCCGCCCGATGGGTGGGGATGAGCAGTTCTTC.

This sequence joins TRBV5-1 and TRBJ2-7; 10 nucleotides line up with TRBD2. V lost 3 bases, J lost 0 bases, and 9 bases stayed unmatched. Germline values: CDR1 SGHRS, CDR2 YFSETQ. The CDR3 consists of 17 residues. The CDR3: CASSSRGGLAASYEQYF. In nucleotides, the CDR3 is TGCGCCAGCAGCTCGCGAGGTGGACTAGCGGCCTCCTACGAGCAGTACTTC.

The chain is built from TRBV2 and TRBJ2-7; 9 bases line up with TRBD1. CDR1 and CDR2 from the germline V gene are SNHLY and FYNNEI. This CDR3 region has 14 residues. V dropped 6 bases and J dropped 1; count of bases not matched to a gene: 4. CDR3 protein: CASSGTGYSYEQYF. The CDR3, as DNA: TGTGCCAGCAGCGGGACAGGGTATTCCTACGAGCAGTACTTC. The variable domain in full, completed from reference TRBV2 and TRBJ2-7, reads EPEVTQTPSHQVTQMGQEVILRCVPISNHLYFYWYRQILGQKVEFLVSFYNNEISEKSEIFDDQFSVERPDGSNFTLKIRSTKLEDSAMYFCASSGTGYSYEQYFGPGTRLTVT.